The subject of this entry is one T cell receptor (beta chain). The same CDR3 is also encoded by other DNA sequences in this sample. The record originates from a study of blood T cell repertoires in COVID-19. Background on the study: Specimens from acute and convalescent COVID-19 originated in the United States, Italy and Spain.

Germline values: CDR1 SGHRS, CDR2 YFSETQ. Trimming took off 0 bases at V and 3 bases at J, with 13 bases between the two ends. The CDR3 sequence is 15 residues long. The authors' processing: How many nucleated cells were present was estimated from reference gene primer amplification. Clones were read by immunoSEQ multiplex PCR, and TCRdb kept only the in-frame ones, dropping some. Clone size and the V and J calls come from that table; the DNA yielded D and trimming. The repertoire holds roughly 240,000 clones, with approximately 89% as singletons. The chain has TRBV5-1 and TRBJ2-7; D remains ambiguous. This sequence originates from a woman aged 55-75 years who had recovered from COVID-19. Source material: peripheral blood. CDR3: CASSLGGTTSYEQYF. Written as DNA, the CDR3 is TGCGCCAGCAGCTTGGGAGGAACTACAAGCTACGAGCAGTACTTC.